Included here is one T cell receptor (beta chain) sequence, with context. Its antigen is currently unknown. The data were taken from a study of Ad26.COV2.S vaccination and SARS-CoV-2 variants. Overall study findings and caveats: Researchers reported similar non-spike TCR breadth in vaccine and placebo recipients. Breadth, reportedly substantial, characterized the spike-specific CD8+ and CD4+ T cell responses after vaccination.

The CDR3 loop spans 19 amino acids. The treatment: some 19 received Ad26.COV2.S at low or high dose, single or two shots; roughly five received placebo; per-sample allocation not given. All samples were drawn on day 63, counting from the first vaccine or placebo injection. Repertoires were generated with immunoSEQ multiplex PCR, while TCRdb's copy carries only in-frame clones and drops some. Of some 480,000 clones listed, roughly nine tenths are singletons. This chain uses TRBV21-1 with TRBJ2-3; the table's D call, TRBD1, has no DNA check behind it. TRBV21-1 is listed as a pseudogene. This sequence was found in a person between 18 and 59 years old who received the Ad26.COV2.S COVID-19 vaccine or a placebo. The sequencing here drew on peripheral blood, taken in a trial of Ad26.COV2.S vaccine versus placebo. CDR3 region: CASSKQYLNGTGHTDTQYF. The DNA for the CDR3 is TGTGCCAGCAGCAAGCAATACTTGAACGGGACAGGGCACACAGATACGCAGTATTTT.